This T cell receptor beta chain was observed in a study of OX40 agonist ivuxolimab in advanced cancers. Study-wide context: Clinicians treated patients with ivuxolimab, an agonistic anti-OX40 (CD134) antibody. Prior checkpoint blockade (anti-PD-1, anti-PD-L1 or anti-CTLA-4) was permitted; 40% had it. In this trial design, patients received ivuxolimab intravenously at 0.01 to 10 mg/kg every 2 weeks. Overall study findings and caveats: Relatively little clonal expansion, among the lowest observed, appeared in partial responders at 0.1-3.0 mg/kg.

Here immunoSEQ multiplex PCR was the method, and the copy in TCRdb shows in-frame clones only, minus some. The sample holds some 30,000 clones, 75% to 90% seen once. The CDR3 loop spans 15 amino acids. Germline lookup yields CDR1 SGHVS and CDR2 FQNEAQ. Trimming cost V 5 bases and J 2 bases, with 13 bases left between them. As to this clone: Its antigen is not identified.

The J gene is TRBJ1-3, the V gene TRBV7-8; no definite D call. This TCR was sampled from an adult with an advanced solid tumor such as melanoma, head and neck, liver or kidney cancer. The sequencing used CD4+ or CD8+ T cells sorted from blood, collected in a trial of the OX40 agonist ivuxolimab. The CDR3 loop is CASSTTIKAGNTIYF. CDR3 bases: TGTGCCAGCAGCACGACTATCAAAGCTGGAAACACCATATATTTT.